What follows describes a single TCR beta chain. The data originate from a study of blood T cell repertoires in COVID-19. Turning to the study itself: Acute-phase and convalescent COVID-19 samples originated in the United States, Italy and Spain.

Germline V gives CDR1 LGHNA, CDR2 YSLEER. The V gene end was trimmed by 1 base and the J gene end by 7 bases; junction bases not matched to a gene: 5. The CDR3 length is 14 residues. Methods used by the authors: How many nucleated cells were present was estimated from reference gene primer amplification. Sequencing used immunoSEQ multiplex PCR; TCRdb keeps in-frame clones, though not all of them. The DNA gave D and trimming, while V, J and clone size come from that table. Seen here are 250,000 to 350,000 clones, about 89% observed once, and the top ten hold 7.8%. Sequenced material: peripheral blood. This chain connects TRBV4-3 to TRBJ2-5; 8 nucleotides agree with TRBD1. This clonotype was sampled from a woman between 50 and 59 years old who had recovered from COVID-19. CDR3: CASSQVDRDATQYF. The CDR3, as DNA: TGCGCCAGCAGCCAAGTGGACAGGGATGCGACCCAGTACTTC.